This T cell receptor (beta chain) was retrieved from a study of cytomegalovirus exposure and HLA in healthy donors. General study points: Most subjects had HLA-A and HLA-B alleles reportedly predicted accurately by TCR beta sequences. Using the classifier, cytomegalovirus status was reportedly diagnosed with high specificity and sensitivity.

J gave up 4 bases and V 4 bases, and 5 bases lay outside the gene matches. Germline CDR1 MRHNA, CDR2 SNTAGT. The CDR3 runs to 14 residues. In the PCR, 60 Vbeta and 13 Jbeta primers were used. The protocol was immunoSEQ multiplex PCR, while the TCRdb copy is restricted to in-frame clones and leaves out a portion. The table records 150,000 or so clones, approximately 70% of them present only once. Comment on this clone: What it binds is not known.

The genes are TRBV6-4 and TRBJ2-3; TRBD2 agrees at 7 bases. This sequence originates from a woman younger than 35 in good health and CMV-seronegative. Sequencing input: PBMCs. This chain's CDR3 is CASSGLGGADTQYF. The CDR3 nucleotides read TGTGCCAGCAGTGGCCTGGGGGGGGCAGATACGCAGTATTTT.